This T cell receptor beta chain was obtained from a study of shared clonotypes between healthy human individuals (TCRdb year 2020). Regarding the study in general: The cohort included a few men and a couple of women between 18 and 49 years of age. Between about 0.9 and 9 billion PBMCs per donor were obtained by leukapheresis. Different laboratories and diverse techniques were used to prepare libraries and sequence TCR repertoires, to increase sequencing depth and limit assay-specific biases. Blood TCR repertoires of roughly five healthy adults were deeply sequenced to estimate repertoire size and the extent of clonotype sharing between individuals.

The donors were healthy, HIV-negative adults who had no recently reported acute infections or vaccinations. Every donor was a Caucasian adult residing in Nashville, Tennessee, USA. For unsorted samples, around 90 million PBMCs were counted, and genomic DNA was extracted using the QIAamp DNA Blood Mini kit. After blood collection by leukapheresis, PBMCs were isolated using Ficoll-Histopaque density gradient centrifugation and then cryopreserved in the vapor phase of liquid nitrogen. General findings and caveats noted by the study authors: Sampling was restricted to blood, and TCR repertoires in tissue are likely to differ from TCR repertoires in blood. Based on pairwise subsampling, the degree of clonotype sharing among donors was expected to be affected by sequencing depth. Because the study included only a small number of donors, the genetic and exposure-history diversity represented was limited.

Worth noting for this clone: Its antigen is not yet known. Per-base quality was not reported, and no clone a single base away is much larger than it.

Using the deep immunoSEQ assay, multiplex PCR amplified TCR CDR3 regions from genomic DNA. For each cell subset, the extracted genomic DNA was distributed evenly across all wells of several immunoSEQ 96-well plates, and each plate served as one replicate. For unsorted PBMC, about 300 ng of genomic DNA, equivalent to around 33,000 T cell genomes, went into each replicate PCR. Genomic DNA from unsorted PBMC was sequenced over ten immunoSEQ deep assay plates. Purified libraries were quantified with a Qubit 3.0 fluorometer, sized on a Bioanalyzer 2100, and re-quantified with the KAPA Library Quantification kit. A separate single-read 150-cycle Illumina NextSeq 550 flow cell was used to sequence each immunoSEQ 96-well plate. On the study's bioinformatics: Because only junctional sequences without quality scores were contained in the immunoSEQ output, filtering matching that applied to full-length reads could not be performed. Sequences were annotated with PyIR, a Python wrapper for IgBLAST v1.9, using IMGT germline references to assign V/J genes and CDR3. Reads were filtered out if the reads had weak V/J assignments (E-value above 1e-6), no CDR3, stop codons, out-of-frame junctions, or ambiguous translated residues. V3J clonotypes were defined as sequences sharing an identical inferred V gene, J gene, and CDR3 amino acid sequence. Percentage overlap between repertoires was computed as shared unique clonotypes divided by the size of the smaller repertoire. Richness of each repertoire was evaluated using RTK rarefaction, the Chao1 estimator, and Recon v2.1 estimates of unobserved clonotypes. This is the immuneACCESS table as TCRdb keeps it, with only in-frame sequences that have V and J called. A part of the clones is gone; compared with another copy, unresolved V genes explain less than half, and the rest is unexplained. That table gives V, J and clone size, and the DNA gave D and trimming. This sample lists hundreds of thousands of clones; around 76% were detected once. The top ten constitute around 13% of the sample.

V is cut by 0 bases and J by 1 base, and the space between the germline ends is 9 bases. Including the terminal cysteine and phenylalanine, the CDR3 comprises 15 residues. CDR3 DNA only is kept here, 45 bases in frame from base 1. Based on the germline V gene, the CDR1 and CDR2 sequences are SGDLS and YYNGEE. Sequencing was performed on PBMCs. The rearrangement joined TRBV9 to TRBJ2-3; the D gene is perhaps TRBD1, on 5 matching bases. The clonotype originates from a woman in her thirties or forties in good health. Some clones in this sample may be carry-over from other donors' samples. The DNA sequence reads TGTGCCAGCAGCGTAGGACAGCCGGGCACAGATACGCAGTATTTT. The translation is CASSVGQPGTDTQYF.